This record covers a single TCR beta chain. The antigen remains unidentified. The source of the sample is a study of T cells after yellow fever vaccination. General observations from the study: Though it reached lower strength, the secondary response hit its peak faster, day 5 versus 15. Re-detected after boosting: most primary clones, around 97% of CD4 and roughly 88% of CD8. Clonotypes found in both CD4 and CD8 compartments made up a small share.

Each CDR3 protein is one row after TCRdb ran MiXCR on the 5' RACE reads. The repertoire includes approximately 260,000 distinct CDR3 sequences, 13% of them detected once, and 0.4% to 0.65% sits in the top ten. The trim removed 1 base at V and 3 bases at J, leaving 8 bases unmatched. The germline V gene has CDR1 DFQATT and CDR2 SNEGSKA (reference sequence). This CDR3 has 17 residues. This TCR derives from a man younger than 45 who received the YFV17D yellow fever vaccine. The specimen comprised CD4+ T cells sorted from PBMCs, sampled 45 days after the yellow fever booster vaccination. The chain combines TRBV20-1 with TRBJ2-2, with 10 nucleotides matching TRBD2. CDR3 loop: CSARAASGSGDTGELFF. As DNA, the CDR3 is TGCAGTGCTAGAGCAGCTAGCGGGAGTGGGGACACCGGGGAGCTGTTTTTT.